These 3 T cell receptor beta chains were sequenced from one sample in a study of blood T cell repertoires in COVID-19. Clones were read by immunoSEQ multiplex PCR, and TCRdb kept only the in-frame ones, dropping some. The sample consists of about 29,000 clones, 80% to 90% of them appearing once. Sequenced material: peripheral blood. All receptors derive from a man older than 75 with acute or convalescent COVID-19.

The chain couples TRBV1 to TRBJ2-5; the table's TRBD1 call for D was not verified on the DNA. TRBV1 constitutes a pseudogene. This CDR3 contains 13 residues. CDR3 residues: CTSSQSPRQTQYF. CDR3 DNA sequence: TGCACCAGCAGCCAAAGCCCCAGGCAGACCCAGTACTTC.

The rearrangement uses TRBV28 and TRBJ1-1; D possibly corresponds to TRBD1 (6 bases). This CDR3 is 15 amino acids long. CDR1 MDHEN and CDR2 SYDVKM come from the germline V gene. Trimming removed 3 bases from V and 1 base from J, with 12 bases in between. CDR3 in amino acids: CASSFADRSNTEAFF. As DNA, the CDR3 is TGTGCCAGCAGTTTCGCGGACAGATCGAACACTGAAGCTTTCTTT.

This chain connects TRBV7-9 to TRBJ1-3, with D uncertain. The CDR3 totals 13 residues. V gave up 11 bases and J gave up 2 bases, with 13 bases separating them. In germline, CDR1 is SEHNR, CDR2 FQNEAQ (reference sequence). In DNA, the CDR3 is TGTGCCGGTCGACATGGGCCTGGAAACACCATATATTTT. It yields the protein CAGRHGPGNTIYF. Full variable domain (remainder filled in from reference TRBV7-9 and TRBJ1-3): DTGVSQNPRHKITKRGQNVTFRCDPISEHNRLYWYRQTLGQGPEFLTYFQNEAQLEKSRLLSDRFSAERPKGSFSTLEIQRTEQGDSAMYLCAGRHGPGNTIYFGEGSWLTVV.